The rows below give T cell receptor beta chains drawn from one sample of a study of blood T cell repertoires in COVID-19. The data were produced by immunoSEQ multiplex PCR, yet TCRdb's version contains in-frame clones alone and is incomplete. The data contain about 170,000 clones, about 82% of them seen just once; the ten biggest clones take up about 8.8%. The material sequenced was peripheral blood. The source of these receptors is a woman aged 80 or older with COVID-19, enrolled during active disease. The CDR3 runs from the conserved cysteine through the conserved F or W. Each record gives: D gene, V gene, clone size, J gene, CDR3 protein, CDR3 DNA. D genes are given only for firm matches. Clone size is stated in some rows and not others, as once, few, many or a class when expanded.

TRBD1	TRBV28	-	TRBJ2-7	CASSLMPVGTGEAPFYEQYF	TGTGCCAGCAGTTTAATGCCGGTAGGGACAGGGGAGGCCCCTTTCTACGAGCAGTACTTC
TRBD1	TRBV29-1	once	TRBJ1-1	CSADRGTEAFF	TGCAGCGCGGACAGGGGCACTGAAGCTTTCTTT
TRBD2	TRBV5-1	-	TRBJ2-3	CASSLAFMGGGDTQYF	TGCGCCAGCAGCTTGGCCTTTATGGGCGGGGGAGATACGCAGTATTTT
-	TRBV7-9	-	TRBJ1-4	CASSSPGRDEKLFF	TGTGCCAGCAGCTCCCCCGGGAGGGATGAAAAACTGTTTTTT
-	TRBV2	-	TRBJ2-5	CASCRVYQETQYF	TGTGCCAGCTGTCGGGTCTACCAAGAGACCCAGTACTTC
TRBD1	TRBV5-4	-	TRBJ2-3	CASSFGTGDTDTQYF	TGTGCCAGCAGCTTCGGGACAGGTGACACAGATACGCAGTATTTT
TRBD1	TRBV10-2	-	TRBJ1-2	CASSRDRADYGYTF	TGCGCCAGCAGTCGAGACAGGGCCGACTATGGCTACACCTTC
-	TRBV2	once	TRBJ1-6	CASIDPGRGVGDSPLHF	TGTGCCAGCATCGATCCAGGGCGGGGTGTGGGGGATTCACCCCTCCACTTT
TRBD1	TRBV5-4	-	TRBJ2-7	CASSLAGTGAEQYF	TGTGCCAGCAGCTTGGCGGGGACAGGGGCCGAGCAGTACTTC
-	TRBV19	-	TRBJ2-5	CATIANNWETQYF	TGTGCCACTATAGCCAATAACTGGGAGACCCAGTACTTC
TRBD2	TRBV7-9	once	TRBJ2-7	CASSLWAAGGSYEQYF	TGTGCCAGCAGCTTATGGGCAGCGGGGGGCTCCTACGAGCAGTACTTC
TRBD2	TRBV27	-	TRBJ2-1	CASSPPSGRTNEQFF	TGTGCCAGCAGTCCTCCTAGCGGGAGGACGAATGAGCAGTTCTTC
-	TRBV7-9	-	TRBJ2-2	CASSFQGAGELFF	TGTGCCAGCAGCTTTCAGGGTGCCGGGGAGCTGTTTTTT
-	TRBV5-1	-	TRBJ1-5	CASSLVAGRDQPQHF	TGCGCCAGCAGCTTGGTGGCTGGGCGGGATCAGCCCCAGCATTTT
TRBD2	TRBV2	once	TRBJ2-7	CATGTSGSYEQYF	TGTGCCACCGGGACTAGCGGGAGCTACGAGCAGTACTTC
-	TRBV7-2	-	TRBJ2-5	CASSFFGGRQETQYF	TGTGCCAGCAGCTTCTTTGGAGGGCGGCAAGAGACCCAGTACTTC
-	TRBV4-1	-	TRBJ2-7	CASSQSQGPPYYYEQYF	TGCGCCAGCAGCCAATCGCAGGGGCCCCCCTACTACTACGAGCAGTACTTC
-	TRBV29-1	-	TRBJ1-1	CSVDPGTTDTEAFF	TGCAGCGTGGACCCCGGGACAACTGACACTGAAGCTTTCTTT
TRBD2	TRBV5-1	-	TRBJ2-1	CASSLRLAGTGSYNEQFF	TGCGCCAGCAGCTTGCGTCTAGCGGGGACCGGCTCCTACAATGAGCAGTTCTTC
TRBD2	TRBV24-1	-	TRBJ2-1	CATSEPGTSESEQFF	TGTGCCACCAGTGAACCCGGGACTAGCGAGTCGGAGCAGTTCTTC
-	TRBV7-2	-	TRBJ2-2	CASGRAPSNTGELFF	TGTGCCAGCGGGCGGGCCCCTTCCAACACCGGGGAGCTGTTTTTT
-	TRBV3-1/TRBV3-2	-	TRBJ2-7	CASSLQGNYEQYF	TGTGCCAGCAGCCTACAGGGAAACTACGAGCAGTACTTC
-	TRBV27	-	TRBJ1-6	CASRPGTRNSPLHF	TGTGCCAGCAGACCCGGGACACGGAATTCACCCCTCCACTTT
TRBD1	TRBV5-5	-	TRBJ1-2	CASGRDSANYGYTF	TGTGCCAGCGGGCGGGACAGCGCTAACTATGGCTACACCTTC
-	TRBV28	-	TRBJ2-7	CASRTGTPLYEQYF	TGTGCCAGCAGAACCGGGACACCGTTATACGAGCAGTACTTC
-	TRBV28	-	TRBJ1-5	CASRQGPGHQYSNQPQHF	TGTGCCAGCAGGCAGGGCCCGGGACACCAGTATAGCAATCAGCCCCAGCATTTT